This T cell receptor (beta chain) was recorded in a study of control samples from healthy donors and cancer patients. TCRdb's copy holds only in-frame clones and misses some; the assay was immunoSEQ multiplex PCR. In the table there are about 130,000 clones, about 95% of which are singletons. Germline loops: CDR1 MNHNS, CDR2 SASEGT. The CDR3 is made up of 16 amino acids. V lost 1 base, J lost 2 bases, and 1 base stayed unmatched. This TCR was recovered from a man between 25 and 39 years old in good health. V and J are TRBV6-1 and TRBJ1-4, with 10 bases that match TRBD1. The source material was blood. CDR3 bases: TGTGCCAGCAGTGAAGGGGACAGGGGTACTAATGAAAAACTGTTTTTT. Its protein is CASSEGDRGTNEKLFF.